A single sample gave rise to the 18 T cell receptor beta chains below, sequenced in a study of blood T cell repertoires in COVID-19. The repertoire was sequenced with immunoSEQ multiplex PCR; TCRdb's copy has only in-frame clones and lacks some. Of hundreds of thousands of clones in the sample, roughly 80% were seen once. The sequenced sample was peripheral blood. The source of these receptors is a woman aged 40 to 50 with active or convalescent COVID-19.

This clone was picked up a small number of times. The chain joins TRBV6-5 to TRBJ2-7, with 8 bases aligning to TRBD1. The CDR3 runs 16 residues. Germline assignment: CDR1 MNHEY and CDR2 SVGAGI. J gave up 3 bases and V 0 bases, and 7 bases lay outside the gene matches. The CDR3 spells CASSYSRQGAGYEQYF. The CDR3 bases are TGTGCCAGCAGTTACTCGCGCCAGGGGGCCGGCTACGAGCAGTACTTC.

About this clone itself: Other DNA variants within this sample encode the same CDR3. V is TRBV2 and J is TRBJ1-5, with 9 bases aligning to TRBD1. Losses at the gene ends were 6 bases for V and 5 bases for J; bases not matched to a gene: 5. The CDR3 is 14 amino acids. CDR1 SNHLY and CDR2 FYNNEI come from the germline V gene. CDR3 sequence: CASSGTGRDQPQHF. The CDR3 DNA is TGTGCCAGCAGCGGGACAGGGAGAGATCAGCCCCAGCATTTT.

This chain uses TRBV19 with TRBJ1-1, with 9 bases fitting TRBD1. Per germline, CDR1 LNHDA and CDR2 SQIVND (reference sequence). The CDR3 is made up of 15 amino acids. The trim removed 8 bases at V and 3 bases at J, leaving 10 bases unmatched. As DNA, the CDR3 is TGTGCCAGTGGATGGACAGGGGTGATGGACACTGAAGCTTTCTTT. It specifies CASGWTGVMDTEAFF.

V is TRBV9 and J is TRBJ2-3, with TRBD1 identical over 7 bases. J was trimmed by 2 bases and V by 4 bases; bases with no gene match: 13. This CDR3 is built from 17 residues. From germline, CDR1 is SGDLS and CDR2 YYNGEE. Here the CDR3 reads CASSPSQTGWYTDTQYF. The CDR3 DNA follows: TGTGCCAGCAGCCCCTCCCAGACAGGGTGGTACACAGATACGCAGTATTTT.

The chain links TRBV28 to TRBJ1-5; D gene ambiguous. The CDR3 has 14 residues. The germline CDR1 and CDR2 sequences are MDHEN and SYDVKM. Trimming took 2 bases from V and 11 from J, leaving 16 bases between them. The CDR3 protein is CASSLALEWATQHF. CDR3 in DNA: TGTGCCAGCAGTTTAGCGTTAGAATGGGCGACCCAGCATTTT.

The sample holds a few counts of this clone. The chain links TRBV18 to TRBJ1-1; D call uncertain. Looked up from germline, CDR1 is KGHSH and CDR2 is LQKENI. The CDR3 contains 13 residues. V was pared by 2 bases and J by 1 base, with 5 bases between. In DNA, the CDR3 is TGTGCCAGCTCACCAAGAGGGAACACTGAAGCTTTCTTT. Amino acid sequence: CASSPRGNTEAFF.

This clone has only one observation. The chain uses TRBV6-5 and TRBJ2-1, with TRBD2 as a possible D gene (5 bases). The germline V gene has CDR1 MNHEY and CDR2 SVGAGI. The CDR3 totals 12 residues. With 6 bases removed from V and 5 bases from J, the gap between germline ends came to 8 bases. The CDR3 loop reads CASSPGNNEQFF. Here the CDR3 DNA reads TGTGCCAGCAGCCCCGGGAACAATGAGCAGTTCTTC.

The chain carries TRBV11-2 and TRBJ1-1; possible D gene TRBD1, 5 bases. The V gene's germline CDR1 is SGHAT and CDR2 FQNNGV. Trimming took 1 base from V and 4 from J, leaving 7 bases between them. The CDR3 is made up of 13 amino acids. The CDR3 protein is CASSLARATEAFF. The CDR3, as DNA: TGTGCCAGCAGCTTAGCCAGGGCCACTGAAGCTTTCTTT.

In this sample, this clone turned up a few times. This chain connects TRBV2 to TRBJ1-5, with D maybe TRBD1 (6 bases). Looked up from germline, CDR1 is SNHLY and CDR2 is FYNNEI. Trimming pared 5 bases from V and 0 bases from J, leaving 11 bases between. The CDR3 length is 15 residues. Here the CDR3 DNA reads TGTGCCAGCAGTTCAGGACAGTATAGCAATCAGCCCCAGCATTTT. Residues: CASSSGQYSNQPQHF.

The chain has TRBV7-2 and TRBJ1-2; maybe TRBD1 (6 bases). The CDR3 totals 15 residues. From germline, CDR1 is SGHTA and CDR2 FQGNSA. V shed 4 bases and J shed 4 bases, with 16 bases lying between them. The CDR3 here is CASSSGTTGPYGYTF. In DNA form, the CDR3 reads TGTGCCAGCAGCTCAGGCACTACAGGGCCCTATGGCTACACCTTC.

The V gene is TRBV19, the J gene TRBJ1-6; no definite D call. The CDR3 contains 18 residues. The germline V gene encodes CDR1 LNHDA and CDR2 SQIVND (reference sequence). Trimming shortened V by 1 base and J by 5 bases, and 18 bases separated the two germline ends. This CDR3 reads CASSIGGFFNLNNSPLHF. In DNA form, the CDR3 reads TGTGCCAGTAGTATAGGCGGGTTTTTCAACCTAAATAATTCACCCCTCCACTTT.

The J gene is TRBJ1-6, the V gene TRBV5-1; D is perhaps TRBD1 (6 bases). The CDR3 runs 16 residues. Trimming stripped 4 bases from V and 3 bases from J, with 14 bases between. Germline-derived CDR1 and CDR2 are SGHRS and YFSETQ. The CDR3, as DNA: TGCGCCAGCAGCCCTCGGACAGAGAGCTATAATTCACCCCTCCACTTT. It is translated as CASSPRTESYNSPLHF.

This clone occurred once. The CDR3 DNA follows: TGTGCCAGCAGCCGAGGTCAGAGGGAGACCCAGTACTTC. This codes for CASSRGQRETQYF. V is TRBV5-5 and J is TRBJ2-5; D gene ambiguous. This CDR3 comprises 13 residues. Germline-derived CDR1 and CDR2 are SGHKS and YYEKEE (reference sequence). The V end was cut by 4 bases, the J end by 5 bases, with 12 bases between.

The chain is built from TRBV5-6 and TRBJ1-1, with 8 bases identical to TRBD1. Losses at the gene ends were 5 bases for V and 4 bases for J; bases not matched to a gene: 10. The length of the CDR3 is 15 residues. CDR1 is SGHDT, CDR2 YYEEEE, per germline. CDR3 amino acids: CASRRDRGSFTEAFF. CDR3 in DNA: TGTGCCAGCAGACGTGACAGGGGATCTTTCACTGAAGCTTTCTTT. Supplemented by reference TRBV5-6 and TRBJ1-1, the full variable domain reads DAGVTQSPTHLIKTRGQQVTLRCSPKSGHDTVSWYQQALGQGPQFIFQYYEEEERQRGNFPDRFSGHQFPNYSSELNVNALLLGDSALYLCASRRDRGSFTEAFFGQGTRLTVV.

This chain links TRBV10-2 with TRBJ1-5, with 9 bases that match TRBD1. Germline assignment: CDR1 WSHSY and CDR2 SAAADI. J was trimmed by 0 bases and V by 5 bases; bases with no gene match: 11. The CDR3 is 18 residues long. The CDR3 DNA is TGCGCCAGCAGTTCCGTGGACAGGGGAGGTGGTAGCAATCAGCCCCAGCATTTT. Amino acids: CASSSVDRGGGSNQPQHF.

The chain recombines TRBV28 with TRBJ1-6; a possible D gene is TRBD1 (5 bases). CDR1 MDHEN and CDR2 SYDVKM come from the germline V gene. V lost 6 bases, J lost 4 bases, and 10 bases lay in between. This CDR3 is built from 14 residues. The CDR3 nucleotides are TGTGCCAGCAGCGTAAGGGGATATAATTCACCCCTCCACTTT. Its translation is CASSVRGYNSPLHF.

The rearrangement joins TRBV7-3 to TRBJ1-1; 12 nucleotides agree with TRBD1. The CDR3 spans 13 residues. V was clipped by 4 bases and J by 12 bases; unmatched bases: 6. The germline V gene encodes CDR1 SGHTA and CDR2 FQGTGA. This CDR3 is CASSSGQGARSFF. CDR3 DNA sequence: TGTGCCAGCAGCTCGGGACAGGGGGCGCGATCTTTCTTT.

The rearrangement links TRBV29-1 to TRBJ1-2; 8 positions agree with TRBD1. J lost 8 bases, V lost 8 bases, and 10 bases had no gene match. CDR3 size: 12 residues. Germline assignment: CDR1 SQVTM and CDR2 ANQGSEA. CDR3 sequence (DNA): TGCAGCCTGCAGGGGGCGGGTGAAGGCTACACCTTC. The encoded protein is CSLQGAGEGYTF.